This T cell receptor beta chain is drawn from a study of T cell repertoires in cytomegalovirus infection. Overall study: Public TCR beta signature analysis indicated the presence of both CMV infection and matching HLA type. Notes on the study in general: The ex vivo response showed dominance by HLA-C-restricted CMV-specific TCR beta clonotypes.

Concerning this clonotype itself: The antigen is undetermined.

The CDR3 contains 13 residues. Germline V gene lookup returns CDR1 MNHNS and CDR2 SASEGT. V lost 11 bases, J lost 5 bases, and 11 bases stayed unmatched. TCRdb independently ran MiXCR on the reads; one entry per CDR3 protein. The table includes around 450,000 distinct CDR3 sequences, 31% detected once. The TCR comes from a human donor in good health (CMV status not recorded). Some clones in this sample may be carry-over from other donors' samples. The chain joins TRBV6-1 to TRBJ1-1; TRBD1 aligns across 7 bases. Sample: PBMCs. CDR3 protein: CAGQQGRGTEAFF. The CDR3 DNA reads TGTGCCGGACAACAGGGGAGAGGGACTGAAGCTTTCTTT.